This T cell receptor (beta chain) appears in the sequencing data of a study of shared clonotypes between healthy human individuals. Partitioning of CD4+ cells yielded a CD45RA+ naive subset and a CD45RA-negative memory subset. V lost 0 bases to trimming and J lost 3 bases, with 10 bases between them. Germline CDR1 is SGHDT and CDR2 is YYEEEE. This CDR3 comprises 14 residues. Replicate PCRs from sorted subsets contained around 200 ng DNA, which is around 30,000 T cell genomes. The table came from immunoSEQ multiplex PCR; TCRdb's copy has only in-frame clones and leaves some out. The data show millions of clones, more than 80% seen once.

The material sequenced was naive CD4+ T cells sorted from blood. Documented subset: CD45RA+ positively selected. The chain employs TRBV5-6 and TRBJ2-7; no firm D call. The sequence came from a man aged 18 to 35 in good health. DNA of the CDR3: TGTGCCAGCAGCTTGGATTCCGGCTACTACGAGCAGTACTTC. Residues: CASSLDSGYYEQYF.